The 21 T cell receptor beta chains below all came from one sample that was sequenced in a study of T cells in Graves' hyperthyroidism and ophthalmopathy. The investigators amplified TCR beta CDR3 regions from RNA transcripts. When the TCR CDR3 underwent first-round RT-PCR, the HTBI primer set was used. TCRdb re-derived calls from the multiplex PCR reads in MiXCR, one entry per CDR3 protein. The table records about 400,000 distinct CDR3 sequences, 11% to 15% of them present only once. The sequencing sample was made of blood. These receptors were collected from a middle-aged man with Graves' ophthalmopathy.

This clonotype was counted at least ten times. This chain joins TRBV2 and TRBJ2-3; tentative D call: TRBD2 (6 bases). V gave up 6 bases and J gave up 6 bases, with 22 bases separating them. The CDR3 spans 16 residues. Germline V gene lookup returns CDR1 SNHLY and CDR2 FYNNEI. CDR3 residues: CASRKPGLGVEDTQYF. The CDR3 DNA follows: TGTGCCAGCAGGAAGCCGGGACTCGGGGTTGAGGATACGCAGTATTTT.

This clonotype was found many times. The chain combines TRBV3-1 with TRBJ1-6; D gene unclear. CDR1 LGHDT and CDR2 YNNKEL come from the germline V gene (reference sequence). The CDR3 runs to 14 residues. V was cut by 0 bases and J by 10 bases, with 10 bases left in between. The CDR3 DNA reads TGTGCCAGCAGCCAAGATGGCAGTGGGTCACCCCTCCACTTT. Encoded protein: CASSQDGSGSPLHF. The full variable domain, rest sourced from reference TRBV3-1 and TRBJ1-6, is DTAVSQTPKYLVTQMGNDKSIKCEQNLGHDTMYWYKQDSKKFLKIMFSYNNKELIINETVPNRFSPKSPDKAHLNLHINSLELGDSAVYFCASSQDGSGSPLHFGNGTRLTVT.

The table lists this clonotype with many counts. The CDR3 nucleotides are TGTGCCAGCAGTTTAGGGGGCAGCCACTCTGGAAACACCATATATTTT. Translating it yields CASSLGGSHSGNTIYF. This chain links TRBV12-3 or TRBV12-4 with TRBJ1-3; possible D gene TRBD1, 5 bases. CDR3 length equals 16 residues. Trimming pared 1 base from V and 0 bases from J, leaving 10 bases between.

Only a few counts were recorded for this clonotype. The chain couples TRBV27 to TRBJ1-4, with 7 bases matching TRBD1. Germline trimming cut 8 bases from V and 6 bases from J; bases unmatched to any gene: 12. The germline gives CDR1 MNHEY, CDR2 SMNVEV (reference sequence). The CDR3 sequence is 15 residues long. DNA of the CDR3: TGTGCCAGCCGCCCAGGGGGGCGCCTTGATGAAAAACTGTTTTTT. Its translation: CASRPGGRLDEKLFF.

There are many counts of this clonotype. The rearrangement joins TRBV9 to TRBJ2-3, with D perhaps matching TRBD2 (6 bases). Germline-derived CDR1 and CDR2 are SGDLS and YYNGEE. This CDR3 has 15 residues. Between the trimmed V and J ends, which lost 0 bases and 5 bases, there was a span of 13 bases. Written as DNA, the CDR3 is TGTGCCAGCAGCGTAGAGGCTAGCGTGGTAGATACGCAGTATTTT. This codes for CASSVEASVVDTQYF.

This clonotype was counted ten times or more. V gene TRBV5-5 combines with J gene TRBJ1-6, with a tentative D call TRBD1 (6 bases). This CDR3 has 16 residues. From germline, CDR1 is SGHKS and CDR2 YYEKEE (reference sequence). V was cut by 1 base and J by 9 bases, with 17 bases left in between. The CDR3 spells CASSLPEDRRLSPLHF. CDR3 sequence (DNA): TGTGCCAGCAGCTTGCCAGAAGACAGGCGCCTTTCACCCCTCCACTTT.

CDR3: CASSSPDRFQETQYF. Written as DNA, the CDR3 is TGTGCCAGCAGTTCCCCCGACCGTTTCCAAGAGACCCAGTACTTC. The rearrangement joins TRBV7-9 to TRBJ2-5; D remains ambiguous. The germline V gene encodes CDR1 SEHNR and CDR2 FQNEAQ (reference sequence). The V end was cut by 6 bases, the J end by 1 base, with 15 bases between. The CDR3 is 15 residues long.

This clonotype has a handful of counts. This chain connects TRBV6-1 to TRBJ2-2; possible D gene TRBD1, 6 bases. Germline loops: CDR1 MNHNS, CDR2 SASEGT. The CDR3 has 20 amino acids. Trimming took off 5 bases at V and 2 bases at J, with 27 bases between the two ends. CDR3 nucleotides: TGTGCCAGCAGTCCAATTAGATCGGGTAGGGGGAGAGTTAACACCGGGGAGCTGTTTTTT. The encoded protein is CASSPIRSGRGRVNTGELFF.

The CDR3 reads CASSFDGRAPNEQFF. CDR3 bases: TGCGCCAGCAGCTTTGACGGGAGGGCCCCCAATGAGCAGTTCTTC. The chain has TRBV5-1 and TRBJ2-1; 8 bases match TRBD2. The CDR3 has 15 residues. Per the germline V gene, CDR1 is SGHRS and CDR2 is YFSETQ. V lost 2 bases, J lost 6 bases, and 7 bases stayed unmatched. Combining the CDR3 with reference TRBV5-1 and TRBJ2-1 gives the whole variable domain KAGVTQTPRYLIKTRGQQVTLSCSPISGHRSVSWYQQTPGQGLQFLFEYFSETQRNKGNFPGRFSGRQFSNSRSEMNVSTLELGDSALYLCASSFDGRAPNEQFFGPGTRLTVL.

This clonotype was observed at least ten times. This rearrangement joins TRBV27 to TRBJ2-7; TRBD2 matches 10 bases. V trimming: 3 bases; J trimming: 0 bases; junction bases outside the gene matches: 5. The CDR3 runs 16 residues. Per the germline V gene, CDR1 is MNHEY and CDR2 is SMNVEV (reference sequence). CDR3 bases: TGTGCCAGCAGTTTTTCGGCTAGCGGGAGCTCCTACGAGCAGTACTTC. It translates to CASSFSASGSSYEQYF.

The chain recombines TRBV24-1 with TRBJ2-1; D gene unclear. Between the trimmed V and J ends, which lost 4 bases and 0 bases, there was a span of 9 bases. This CDR3 has 15 residues. Germline V lookup: CDR1 KGHDR, CDR2 SFDVKD. CDR3 in amino acids: CATSEGFSSYNEQFF. CDR3 nucleotides: TGTGCCACCAGTGAGGGTTTTAGCTCCTACAATGAGCAGTTCTTC.

This chain uses TRBV10-3 with TRBJ2-7; 8 bases are shared with TRBD1. Per the germline V gene, CDR1 is ENHRY and CDR2 is SYGVKD. This CDR3 comprises 15 residues. V shed 2 bases, J shed 6 bases, and the junction held 9 bases outside the gene matches. The CDR3 protein is CAISENPGTGGEQYF. The CDR3 nucleotides read TGTGCCATCAGTGAGAACCCCGGGACAGGCGGCGAGCAGTACTTC.

This clonotype was found many times. The rearrangement uses TRBV5-6 and TRBJ2-3; TRBD1 agrees at 8 bases. Trimming removed 4 bases from V and 2 bases from J; junction bases left unmatched: 3. The CDR3 covers 14 residues. Germline-derived CDR1 and CDR2 are SGHDT and YYEEEE. In DNA, the CDR3 is TGTGCCAGCAGCCCAGGGGGCGTCACAGATACGCAGTATTTT. It is translated as CASSPGGVTDTQYF.

This rearrangement joins TRBV13 to TRBJ2-1, with 10 positions matching TRBD1. With V trimmed by 5 bases and J by 10 bases, 5 bases remained unmatched. Germline V gene lookup returns CDR1 PRHDT and CDR2 FYEKMQ (reference sequence). This CDR3 spans 13 amino acids. CDR3 sequence reads: CASSPGQGLEQFF. The DNA of the CDR3 is TGTGCCAGCAGCCCGGGACAGGGGCTCGAGCAGTTCTTC.

There are a few counts of this clonotype. This rearrangement joins TRBV7-6 to TRBJ2-1, with 10 bases matching TRBD2. The length of the CDR3 is 16 residues. The germline V gene has CDR1 SGHVS and CDR2 FNYEAQ. V gave up 4 bases and J gave up 6 bases; unmatched junction bases: 9. The CDR3, as DNA: TGTGCCAGCAGCTACAAAATTTCTAGCGGGAGCAATGAGCAGTTCTTC. It is translated as CASSYKISSGSNEQFF.

The chain recombines TRBV5-1 with TRBJ2-2; unclear D gene. The CDR3 is made up of 13 amino acids. V was shortened by 7 bases and J by 4 bases, with 11 bases between the two germline ends. The germline CDR1 and CDR2 sequences are SGHRS and YFSETQ. CDR3 sequence: CASGGRFTGELFF. DNA for the CDR3: TGCGCCAGCGGCGGTCGGTTCACCGGGGAGCTGTTTTTT.

This sequence joins TRBV15 and TRBJ2-3, with D unclear. This CDR3 is built from 14 residues. Germline V gene data show CDR1 as LNHNV and CDR2 as YYDKDF (reference sequence). V lost 4 bases, J lost 5 bases, and 13 bases lay in between. CDR3 sequence: CATSTKVGIDTQYF. CDR3 nucleotide sequence: TGTGCCACCAGCACCAAAGTAGGGATAGATACGCAGTATTTT.

Here the CDR3 reads CASSLSRSSRVRNQPQHF. In nucleotides, the CDR3 is TGTGCCAGCAGTTTATCTCGCTCTTCCAGGGTTCGCAATCAGCCCCAGCATTTT. V usage is TRBV28 and J usage is TRBJ1-5; possibly TRBD1 for D (5 bases). The CDR3 covers 18 residues. Germline V lookup: CDR1 MDHEN, CDR2 SYDVKM. The ends were cut back, 1 base at V and 2 bases at J, with 18 bases in the middle.

The CDR3 DNA reads as TGTGCCAGCAGTATAAGACAGCTAGCAGGGGCTACTATCTACAATGAGCAGTTCTTC. It specifies CASSIRQLAGATIYNEQFF. The gene calls are TRBV6-1 and TRBJ2-1; tentative D call: TRBD1 (6 bases). Germline V gene lookup returns CDR1 MNHNS and CDR2 SASEGT. This CDR3 comprises 19 residues. The V end was cut by 5 bases, the J end by 3 bases, with 26 bases between.

This clonotype has a count of ten or more. The CDR3 coding sequence is TGTGCCAGCAGTTTATTCGGGGCGGTGAATGAGCAGTTCTTC. It is translated as CASSLFGAVNEQFF. This chain joins TRBV28 and TRBJ2-1; the D gene could be TRBD1 or TRBD2 (5 bases each). CDR1 and CDR2 (germline): MDHEN, SYDVKM. V gave up 1 base and J gave up 7 bases, with 11 bases separating them. The CDR3 sequence is 14 residues long.

This clonotype was seen a few times. The chain links TRBV9 to TRBJ1-6; D is ambiguous. Germline CDR1 is SGDLS and CDR2 is YYNGEE. Trimming removed 3 bases from V and 11 bases from J, with 12 bases in between. The CDR3 is made up of 13 amino acids. The CDR3 loop reads CASSEGRKTPLHF. CDR3 DNA: TGTGCCAGCAGCGAGGGAAGGAAGACACCCCTCCACTTT.